This TCR beta chain was sequenced for a study of T cells of healthy individuals. Each CDR3 protein is one row after TCRdb ran MiXCR on the 5' RACE reads. This sample carries tens of thousands of distinct CDR3 sequences, 16% of them seen once, and the ten largest clones take around 4.5%. This clonotype originated in a human donor in good health.

CDR3 amino acids: CAINPGQPKIYGYTF. Here the CDR3 DNA reads TGTGCCATCAACCCGGGACAGCCGAAGATTTATGGCTACACCTTC. This chain links TRBV10-3 with TRBJ1-2, with 7 nucleotides matching TRBD1. The CDR3 covers 15 residues. Germline trimming cut 7 bases from V and 5 bases from J; bases unmatched to any gene: 13. Per the germline V gene, CDR1 is ENHRY and CDR2 is SYGVKD.